This is a list of T cell receptor beta chains from one sample in a study of cytomegalovirus exposure and HLA in healthy donors. The data were produced by immunoSEQ multiplex PCR, yet TCRdb's version contains in-frame clones alone and is incomplete. The sample shows about 89,000 clones, 85% of them seen only once. The sequencing input was PBMCs. The receptor source for this set is a man between 40 and 49 years old in good health and CMV-seropositive. CDR3s include the opening cysteine and the closing phenylalanine or tryptophan. Fields, in order: V gene, J gene, clone size, D gene, CDR3 protein, CDR3 DNA. A D gene is named only where the DNA matches it firmly. Only part of the rows carry a size: once, few, many, or a class if the clone is expanded.

TRBV11-3	TRBJ2-7	NA	NA	CASSLVGAGASTEQYF	TGTGCCAGCAGCTTAGTGGGGGCGGGGGCTTCTACCGAGCAGTACTTC
TRBV10-1	TRBJ2-5	NA	TRBD1	CASSPGQGNEGTQYF	TGCGCCAGCAGCCCAGGACAGGGCAACGAGGGGACCCAGTACTTC
TRBV15	TRBJ2-3	NA	TRBD2	CATRTSGRTSTDTQYF	TGTGCCACCAGGACTAGCGGGAGGACTAGCACAGATACGCAGTATTTT
TRBV23-1	TRBJ2-7	NA	TRBD2	CASSQCCGGASYEQYF	TGCGCCAGCAGTCAATGTTGCGGGGGGGCCTCGTACGAGCAGTACTTC
TRBV27	TRBJ2-7	NA	NA	CASRKGTPLYEQYF	TGTGCCAGCAGGAAAGGGACACCCCTCTACGAGCAGTACTTC
TRBV7-2	TRBJ2-7	NA	NA	CASSLGPRSYEQYF	TGTGCCAGCAGCTTAGGACCCCGGAGCTACGAGCAGTACTTC
TRBV6-6	TRBJ2-3	NA	NA	CASSSRADTQYF	TGTGCCAGCAGTTCCCGCGCAGATACGCAGTATTTT
TRBV6-6	TRBJ1-6	once	NA	CASNIRGYDSPLHF	TGTGCCAGCAACATACGGGGTTACGATTCACCCCTCCACTTT
TRBV11-1	TRBJ2-5	NA	TRBD2	CASSLFLAGEQETQYF	TGTGCCAGCAGCTTATTTCTAGCGGGAGAGCAGGAGACCCAGTACTTC
TRBV7-9	TRBJ1-3	NA	TRBD1	CASSVWTGQGNTIYF	TGTGCCAGCAGCGTATGGACAGGCCAGGGAAACACCATATATTTT
TRBV18	TRBJ2-3	NA	NA	CASSQLGTDTQYF	TGTGCCAGCTCCCAACTCGGCACAGATACGCAGTATTTT
TRBV5-1	TRBJ1-3	NA	NA	CASSTGLLSSGNTIYF	TGCGCCAGCAGCACTGGACTCCTATCCTCTGGAAACACCATATATTTT
TRBV27	TRBJ2-7	NA	TRBD2	CASSLIQRGPYEQYF	TGTGCCAGCAGTCTCATCCAGCGGGGGCCCTACGAGCAGTACTTC
TRBV19	TRBJ1-2	NA	TRBD1	CASRGQAYGYTF	TGTGCCAGTAGAGGACAGGCCTATGGCTACACCTTC
TRBV29-1	TRBJ2-7	NA	NA	CSVDGGMNEQYF	TGCAGCGTTGACGGGGGAATGAACGAGCAGTACTTC
TRBV11-3	TRBJ1-1	NA	NA	CASSLVGTGRTEAFF	TGTGCCAGCAGCTTAGTGGGTACAGGGCGGACTGAAGCTTTCTTT
TRBV28	TRBJ2-1	NA	TRBD2	CASPPPGSGSPLKQFF	TGTGCCAGCCCACCCCCCGGTAGCGGGAGCCCGCTGAAGCAGTTCTTC
TRBV18	TRBJ1-1	NA	TRBD1	CASSLDRGSEAFF	TGTGCCAGCTCACTAGACAGGGGTAGTGAAGCTTTCTTT
TRBV18	TRBJ1-5	NA	TRBD1	CASSQDRGSNQPQHF	TGTGCCAGCTCCCAAGACAGGGGGAGTAATCAGCCCCAGCATTTT
TRBV7-2	TRBJ1-1	NA	NA	CASSLNGNTEAFF	TGTGCCAGCAGCTTAAACGGGAACACTGAAGCTTTCTTT
TRBV30	TRBJ1-2	NA	NA	CAWSVGHSWGGYTF	TGTGCCTGGAGCGTGGGACATTCCTGGGGTGGCTACACCTTC
TRBV14	TRBJ1-6	NA	NA	CASSHLSVNSPLHF	TGTGCCAGCAGCCATCTGTCCGTTAATTCACCCCTCCACTTT
TRBV5-1	TRBJ2-2	once	TRBD2	CASSPSGPTGELFF	TGCGCCAGCAGCCCTAGCGGGCCCACCGGGGAGCTGTTTTTT
TRBV10-3	TRBJ2-5	NA	NA	CAISESGGAIQETQYF	TGTGCCATCAGTGAGTCAGGGGGGGCCATCCAAGAGACCCAGTACTTC
TRBV6-6	TRBJ2-7	once	TRBD1	CASSLGQVPYEQYF	TGTGCCAGCAGTCTCGGACAGGTTCCCTACGAGCAGTACTTC
TRBV5-1	TRBJ2-1	NA	NA	CASSSGAHEQFF	TGCGCCAGCAGCTCCGGTGCTCATGAGCAGTTCTTC
TRBV4-2	TRBJ2-1	NA	TRBD2	CASSQDPGLPDHNEQFF	TGTGCCAGCAGCCAAGATCCGGGACTACCAGACCATAATGAGCAGTTCTTC
TRBV18	TRBJ2-5	NA	TRBD1	CASSQVPGQGSPGTQYF	TGTGCCAGCTCACAAGTCCCGGGACAGGGGTCTCCGGGGACCCAGTACTTC
TRBV18	TRBJ2-7	NA	NA	CASSPIQNRAQGEQYF	TGTGCCAGCTCACCGATACAGAATCGCGCACAAGGCGAGCAGTACTTC
TRBV12-5	TRBJ2-1	NA	NA	CASGPEAVIAHNEQFF	TGTGCTAGTGGACCCGAAGCGGTAATTGCCCACAATGAGCAGTTCTTC
TRBV2	TRBJ1-4	NA	TRBD1	CASSAEGGRNEKLFF	TGTGCCAGCAGTGCAGAAGGGGGCAGGAATGAAAAACTGTTTTTT
TRBV29-1	TRBJ2-2	NA	TRBD2	CSALWGGTGELFF	TGCAGCGCACTGTGGGGGGGGACCGGGGAGCTGTTTTTT
TRBV18	TRBJ1-2	NA	NA	CASSAKGQTNYGYTF	TGTGCCAGCTCAGCGAAAGGACAGACTAACTATGGCTACACCTTC
TRBV5-1	TRBJ2-7	NA	TRBD1	CASSSQGALGEQYF	TGCGCCAGCAGCTCACAGGGGGCTCTTGGCGAGCAGTACTTC
TRBV9	TRBJ1-2	NA	NA	CASSVQGNYGYTF	TGCGCCAGCAGCGTTCAGGGGAACTATGGCTACACCTTC
TRBV7-2	TRBJ2-4	NA	NA	CASSLSSQLAKNIQYF	TGTGCCAGCAGCTTATCTAGCCAGCTAGCCAAAAACATTCAGTACTTC
TRBV10-2	TRBJ2-2	NA	NA	CATTRDTGELFF	TGCGCCACAACGCGGGACACCGGGGAGCTGTTTTTT
TRBV14	TRBJ2-7	NA	TRBD1	CASSQSITGDEQYF	TGTGCCAGCAGCCAATCAATTACAGGGGACGAGCAGTACTTC
TRBV7-6	TRBJ2-1	once	NA	CASSPLRGRNHNEQFF	TGTGCCAGCAGCCCCCTCAGGGGGAGGAACCACAATGAGCAGTTCTTC
TRBV9	TRBJ2-3	NA	TRBD2	CASSVSGGASDTQYF	TGTGCCAGCAGCGTTAGCGGGGGGGCCTCTGATACGCAGTATTTT
TRBV13	TRBJ1-4	NA	NA	CASSLGAVTGGVGLFF	TGTGCCAGCAGCTTAGGGGCGGTGACCGGGGGGGTCGGACTGTTTTTT
TRBV6-1	TRBJ2-7	NA	NA	CASSESWQDYEQYF	TGTGCCAGCAGTGAATCTTGGCAAGACTACGAGCAGTACTTC
TRBV6-6	TRBJ1-1	NA	NA	CASSYSGGTEAFF	TGTGCCAGCAGTTACTCGGGGGGCACTGAAGCTTTCTTT
TRBV6-6	TRBJ2-7	few	NA	CASSYPPQGEQYF	TGTGCCAGCAGTTACCCGCCGCAGGGCGAGCAGTACTTC
TRBV6-1	TRBJ2-7	NA	TRBD1	CASRTGTGEGVEQYF	TGTGCCAGCAGGACCGGGACAGGGGAAGGGGTCGAGCAGTACTTC
TRBV10-2	TRBJ1-5	NA	NA	CASQDHGGQPQHF	TGCGCCAGTCAGGACCATGGAGGTCAGCCCCAGCATTTT
TRBV9	TRBJ2-7	few	NA	CASSVDSGENYEQYF	TGTGCCAGCAGCGTAGATTCGGGAGAAAATTACGAGCAGTACTTC
TRBV19	TRBJ2-3	NA	NA	CASSGGGRPDTQYF	TGTGCCAGTAGTGGGGGCGGGAGACCAGATACGCAGTATTTT
TRBV7-2	TRBJ1-1	NA	NA	CASSENLNTEAFF	TGTGCCAGCAGCGAGAATTTGAACACTGAAGCTTTCTTT
TRBV10-1	TRBJ2-6	NA	TRBD2	CASSEVLAGGQSGANVLTF	TGCGCCAGCAGTGAGGTACTAGCGGGGGGCCAGTCTGGGGCCAACGTCCTGACTTTC
TRBV2	TRBJ2-2	NA	NA	CASSVRGNTGELFF	TGTGCCAGCAGTGTTAGGGGGAACACCGGGGAGCTGTTTTTT
TRBV2	TRBJ1-2	NA	NA	CASISGGPTYGYTF	TGTGCCAGCATCTCCGGGGGTCCTACTTATGGCTACACCTTC
TRBV25-1	TRBJ2-1	NA	NA	CASSDVEQFF	TGTGCCAGCAGTGACGTAGAGCAGTTCTTC
TRBV2	TRBJ2-7	NA	NA	CASMKAGYEQYF	TGTGCCAGCATGAAGGCAGGGTACGAGCAGTACTTC
TRBV2	TRBJ1-1	NA	TRBD1	CASKGQGYTEAFF	TGTGCCAGCAAGGGACAGGGCTACACTGAAGCTTTCTTT
TRBV6-5	TRBJ2-7	NA	NA	CASSYGGAPYEQYF	TGTGCCAGCAGTTACGGTGGGGCACCCTACGAGCAGTACTTC
TRBV18	TRBJ1-5	few	NA	CASSPSNNQPQHF	TGTGCCAGCTCACCGAGTAACAATCAGCCCCAGCATTTT
TRBV2	TRBJ2-1	NA	NA	CATRQGLYNEQFF	TGTGCCACCCGCCAGGGGTTATACAATGAGCAGTTCTTC